This T cell receptor (beta chain) was profiled in a study of blood T cell repertoires in COVID-19. Looking at the study overall: COVID-19 samples from acute and convalescent phases originated in the United States, Italy and Spain.

This clone was observed a handful of times. The germline CDR1 and CDR2 sequences are SQVTM and ANQGSEA. V was trimmed by 7 bases and J by 3 bases, leaving 17 bases between them. The CDR3 is 14 residues long. Sequencing used immunoSEQ multiplex PCR; TCRdb keeps in-frame clones, though not all of them. The sample has fewer than 300,000 clones, 90% seen once. Participants were aged about 18 to 89 years from 20 to 30 US areas. The recovered donors of Cohort 3 showed two negative PCRs, clearance, or symptom resolution. V is TRBV29-1 and J is TRBJ2-3, with a tentative D call TRBD2 (7 bases). The sequence derives from a woman younger than 45 who had recovered from COVID-19. The sample taken for sequencing was PBMCs or T cells enriched from blood (not recorded which). CDR3 sequence: CSATPGGATDTQYF. CDR3 DNA sequence: TGCAGCGCAACGCCGGGGGGCGCGACAGATACGCAGTATTTT.